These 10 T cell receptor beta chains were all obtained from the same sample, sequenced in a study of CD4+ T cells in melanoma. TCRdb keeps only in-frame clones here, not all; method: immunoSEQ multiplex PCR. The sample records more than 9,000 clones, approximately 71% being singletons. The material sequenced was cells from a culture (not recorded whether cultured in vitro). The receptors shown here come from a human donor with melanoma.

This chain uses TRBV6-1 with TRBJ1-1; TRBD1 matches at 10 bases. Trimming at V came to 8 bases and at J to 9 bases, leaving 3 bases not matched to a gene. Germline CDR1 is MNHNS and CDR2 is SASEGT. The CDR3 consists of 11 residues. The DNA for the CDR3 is TGTGCCAGCTACGACAGGGGGCAAGCTTTCTTT. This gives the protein CASYDRGQAFF.

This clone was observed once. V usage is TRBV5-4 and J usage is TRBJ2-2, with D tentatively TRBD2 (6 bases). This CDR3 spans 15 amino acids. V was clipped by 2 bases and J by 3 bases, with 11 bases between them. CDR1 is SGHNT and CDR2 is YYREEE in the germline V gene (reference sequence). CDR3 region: CASSFGTLDTGELFF. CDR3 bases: TGTGCCAGCAGCTTCGGGACTCTCGACACCGGGGAGCTGTTTTTT.

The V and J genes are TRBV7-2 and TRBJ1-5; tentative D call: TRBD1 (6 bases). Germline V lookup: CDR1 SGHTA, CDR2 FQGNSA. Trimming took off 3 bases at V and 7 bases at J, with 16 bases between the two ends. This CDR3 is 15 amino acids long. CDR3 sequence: CASSLGWGPGQPQHF. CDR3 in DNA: TGTGCCAGCAGCTTGGGTTGGGGGCCGGGCCAGCCCCAGCATTTT.

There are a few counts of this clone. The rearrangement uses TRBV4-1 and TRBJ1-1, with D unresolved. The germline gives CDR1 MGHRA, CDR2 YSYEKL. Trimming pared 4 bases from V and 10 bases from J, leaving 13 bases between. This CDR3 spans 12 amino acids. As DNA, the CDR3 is TGCGCCAGCAGCCGGCCCGGGCCCGGAGCTTTCTTT. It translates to CASSRPGPGAFF.

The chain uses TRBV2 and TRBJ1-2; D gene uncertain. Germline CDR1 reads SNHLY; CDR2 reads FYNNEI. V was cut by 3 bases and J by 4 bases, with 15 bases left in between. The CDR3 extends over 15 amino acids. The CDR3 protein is CASSESSRGGYGYTF. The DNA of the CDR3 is TGTGCCAGCAGTGAGAGTTCCCGTGGAGGCTATGGCTACACCTTC.

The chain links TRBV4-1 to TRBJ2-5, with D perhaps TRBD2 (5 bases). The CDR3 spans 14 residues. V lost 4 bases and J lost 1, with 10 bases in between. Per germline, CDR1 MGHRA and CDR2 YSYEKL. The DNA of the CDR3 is TGCGCCAGCAGCCCCGGACTCATCCAAGAGACCCAGTACTTC. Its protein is CASSPGLIQETQYF.

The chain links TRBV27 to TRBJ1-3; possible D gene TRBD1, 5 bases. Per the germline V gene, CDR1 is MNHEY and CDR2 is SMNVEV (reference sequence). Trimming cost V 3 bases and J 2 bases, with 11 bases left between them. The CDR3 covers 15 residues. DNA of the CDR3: TGTGCCAGCAGTTTCGGGGGATTTGCTGGAAACACCATATATTTT. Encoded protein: CASSFGGFAGNTIYF.

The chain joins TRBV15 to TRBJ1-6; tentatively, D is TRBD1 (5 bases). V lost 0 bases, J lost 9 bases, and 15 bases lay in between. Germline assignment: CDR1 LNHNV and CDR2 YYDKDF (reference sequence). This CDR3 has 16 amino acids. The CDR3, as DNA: TGTGCCACCAGCAGAGACTCGGCAGGGCCCCGTTCACCCCTCCACTTT. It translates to CATSRDSAGPRSPLHF.

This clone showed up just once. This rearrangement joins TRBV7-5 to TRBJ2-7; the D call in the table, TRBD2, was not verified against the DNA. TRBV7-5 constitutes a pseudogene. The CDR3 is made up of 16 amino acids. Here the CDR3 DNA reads TGTGCCAGAAGCCCTACGACGAAGCGGGGGGCCCACGAGCAGTACTTC. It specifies CARSPTTKRGAHEQYF.

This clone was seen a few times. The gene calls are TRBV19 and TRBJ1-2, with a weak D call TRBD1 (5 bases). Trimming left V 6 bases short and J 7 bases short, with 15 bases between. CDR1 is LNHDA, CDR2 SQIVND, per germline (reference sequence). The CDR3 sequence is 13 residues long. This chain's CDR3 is CASSPRGIGGYTF. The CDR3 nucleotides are TGTGCCAGTAGCCCACGGGGCATCGGTGGCTACACCTTC.